These 18 T cell receptor beta chains were all obtained from the same sample, sequenced in a study of blood T cell repertoires in COVID-19. TCRdb keeps only in-frame clones here, not all; method: immunoSEQ multiplex PCR. The repertoire holds around 13,000 clones, roughly 87% seen once, with over 8% in the top ten. Sequencing was performed on peripheral blood. Every receptor here comes from a human donor in a cohort sampled during active COVID-19.

The rearrangement joins TRBV24-1 to TRBJ2-1; 14 nucleotides align to TRBD2. The CDR3 is 15 residues long. Germline CDR1 is KGHDR and CDR2 is SFDVKD. V gave up 4 bases and J gave up 12 bases; unmatched junction bases: 7. CDR3 nucleotide sequence: TGTGCCACCAGTGAGCTGACTAGCGGGGGGGCCGGGCAGTTCTTC. Translated: CATSELTSGGAGQFF.

The genes are TRBV2 and TRBJ1-5; D is ambiguous. This CDR3 has 15 residues. The ends were cut back, 4 bases at V and 7 bases at J, with 17 bases in the middle. Germline loops: CDR1 SNHLY, CDR2 FYNNEI. CDR3 sequence (DNA): TGTGCCAGCAGTGTTGAGGGTGAGGCCTCGCAGCCCCAGCATTTT. This gives the protein CASSVEGEASQPQHF. Looking up the rest from reference TRBV2 and TRBJ1-5 gives the full variable domain: EPEVTQTPSHQVTQMGQEVILRCVPISNHLYFYWYRQILGQKVEFLVSFYNNEISEKSEIFDDQFSVERPDGSNFTLKIRSTKLEDSAMYFCASSVEGEASQPQHFGDGTRLSIL.

V usage is TRBV3-1 (or the pseudogene TRBV3-2) and J usage is TRBJ2-2, with TRBD1 as a possible D gene (6 bases). The CDR3 covers 17 residues. Germline V gene data show CDR1 as LGHDT and CDR2 as YNNKEL (reference sequence). Trimming cost V 6 bases and J 0 bases, with 17 bases left between them. CDR3 nucleotides: TGTGCCAGCAGAACTCGTGGACAGTCTGCGAACACCGGGGAGCTGTTTTTT. This codes for CASRTRGQSANTGELFF.

This chain uses TRBV10-3 with TRBJ1-2; D remains ambiguous. The CDR3 contains 12 residues. Trimming left V 0 bases short and J 8 bases short, with 7 bases between. CDR1 and CDR2 (germline): ENHRY, SYGVKD. CDR3 amino acids: CAISESNMGYTF. The CDR3 DNA reads TGTGCCATCAGTGAGTCGAACATGGGCTACACCTTC.

This chain joins TRBV3-1 (or the pseudogene TRBV3-2) and TRBJ2-1; D is perhaps TRBD2 (5 bases). The CDR3 length is 15 residues. The germline gives CDR1 LGHDT, CDR2 YNNKEL (reference sequence). V was trimmed by 1 base and J by 2 bases, leaving 9 bases between them. The DNA for the CDR3 is TGTGCCAGCAGCCAAGCCAGCGGAGCCTACAATGAGCAGTTCTTC. Amino acids: CASSQASGAYNEQFF.

The chain has TRBV30 and TRBJ2-2, with D maybe TRBD2 (5 bases). The CDR3 sequence is 16 residues long. CDR1 and CDR2 from the germline V gene are GTSNPN and SVGIG (reference sequence). The V gene lost 3 bases and the J gene lost 0 bases, with 14 bases spanning the gap. The CDR3 spells CAWSRGPPANTGELFF. The CDR3 DNA reads TGTGCCTGGAGCCGCGGGCCCCCCGCGAACACCGGGGAGCTGTTTTTT.

The chain employs TRBV29-1 and TRBJ1-3, with D hard to call. This CDR3 comprises 12 residues. Germline assignment: CDR1 SQVTM and CDR2 ANQGSEA. V gave up 5 bases and J gave up 0 bases, with 5 bases separating them. The DNA of the CDR3 is TGCAGCGTTCGGAGCTCTGGAAACACCATATATTTT. It translates to CSVRSSGNTIYF. Full variable domain (missing parts from reference TRBV29-1 and TRBJ1-3): SAVISQKPSRDICQRGTSLTIQCQVDSQVTMMFWYRQQPGQSLTLIATANQGSEATYESGFVIDKFPISRPNLTFSTLTVSNMSPEDSSIYLCSVRSSGNTIYFGEGSWLTVV.

The sample holds one count of this clone. This chain uses TRBV7-9 with TRBJ2-1; a weak D match, TRBD2 (5 bases). The CDR3 extends over 15 amino acids. CDR1 and CDR2 (germline): SEHNR, FQNEAQ (reference sequence). V lost 5 bases to trimming and J lost 6 bases, with 17 bases between them. The DNA of the CDR3 is TGTGCCAGCAGCCACGACTCAGGTCGGGGCAATGAGCAGTTCTTC. Protein sequence: CASSHDSGRGNEQFF. Full variable domain (rest looked up from reference TRBV7-9 and TRBJ2-1): DTGVSQNPRHKITKRGQNVTFRCDPISEHNRLYWYRQTLGQGPEFLTYFQNEAQLEKSRLLSDRFSAERPKGSFSTLEIQRTEQGDSAMYLCASSHDSGRGNEQFFGPGTRLTVL.

The chain uses TRBV7-2 and TRBJ2-1; 10 bases align to TRBD2. Germline V CDR1 and CDR2: SGHTA, FQGNSA. The V segment lost 5 bases and the J segment 7 bases; nucleotides outside the gene matches: 11. The CDR3 length is 16 residues. CDR3 coding DNA: TGTGCCAGCAGCCCCCAGCGGGGGGGCCTTAATAATGAGCAGTTCTTC. Its translation is CASSPQRGGLNNEQFF. Based on the CDR3 plus reference TRBV7-2 and TRBJ2-1, the full variable domain is GAGVSQSPSNKVTEKGKDVELRCDPISGHTALYWYRQSLGQGLEFLIYFQGNSAPDKSGLPSDRFSAERTGGSVSTLTIQRTQQEDSAVYLCASSPQRGGLNNEQFFGPGTRLTVL.

This clone was found once. The genes are TRBV15 and TRBJ1-3, with 9 bases fitting TRBD1. V lost 3 bases, J lost 4 bases, and 10 bases stayed unmatched. The CDR3 is made up of 17 amino acids. Germline V lookup: CDR1 LNHNV, CDR2 YYDKDF (reference sequence). CDR3 region: CATSSRRGQGVGNTIYF. In DNA, the CDR3 is TGTGCCACCAGCAGCCGGAGGGGACAGGGTGTAGGAAACACCATATATTTT.

The sample holds a few counts of this clone. The chain joins TRBV11-2 to TRBJ2-7; a weak D match, TRBD1 (5 bases). The V end was cut by 2 bases, the J end by 4 bases, with 9 bases between. Germline V gene sequence: CDR1 SGHAT, CDR2 FQNNGV. This CDR3 has 13 residues. CDR3 sequence: CASSLTGTYEQYF. In nucleotides, the CDR3 is TGTGCCAGCAGCTTAACAGGAACTTACGAGCAGTACTTC.

CDR3 amino acids: CASSAEDYEQYF. The CDR3 DNA is TGTGCCAGCAGTGCAGAGGACTACGAGCAGTACTTC. The rearrangement uses TRBV6-2 or TRBV6-3 and TRBJ2-7; D is ambiguous. Germline CDR1 is MNHEY and CDR2 is SVGEGT. The CDR3 has 12 residues. The V gene lost 5 bases and the J gene lost 3 bases, with 8 bases spanning the gap.

This chain links TRBV9 with TRBJ2-7; D remains ambiguous. This CDR3 contains 13 residues. Per germline, CDR1 SGDLS and CDR2 YYNGEE. The V end lost 0 bases, the J end lost 3 bases, and 7 bases lay between the germline ends. The CDR3 coding sequence is TGTGCCAGCAGCGTAGGAGGAAGCTACGAGCAGTACTTC. Amino acid sequence: CASSVGGSYEQYF.

This rearrangement joins TRBV6-2 or TRBV6-3 to TRBJ2-3; D might be TRBD1 (5 bases). CDR3 length: 14 residues. Germline loops: CDR1 MNHEY, CDR2 SVGEGT. V lost 0 bases and J lost 4, with 8 bases in between. This CDR3 is CASSYSTAADTQYF. CDR3 nucleotide sequence: TGTGCCAGCAGTTACTCGACAGCAGCAGATACGCAGTATTTT.

This chain links TRBV20-1 with TRBJ2-5, with D unresolved. Germline V gene sequence: CDR1 DFQATT, CDR2 SNEGSKA (reference sequence). The CDR3 spans 10 residues. V was pared by 5 bases and J by 3 bases, with 4 bases between. CDR3 sequence: CSASKETQYF. The DNA of the CDR3 is TGCAGTGCTTCTAAAGAGACCCAGTACTTC.

The chain uses TRBV28 and TRBJ2-3; 7 bases are a match to TRBD1. CDR1 MDHEN and CDR2 SYDVKM come from the germline V gene. The CDR3 length is 13 residues. CDR3 nucleotide sequence: TGTGCTACCAGGGGGAGAGTCACAGATACGCAGTATTTT. As protein: CATRGRVTDTQYF. Combining the CDR3 with reference TRBV28 and TRBJ2-3 gives the whole variable domain DVKVTQSSRYLVKRTGEKVFLECVQDMDHENMFWYRQDPGLGLRLIYFSYDVKMKEKGDIPEGYSVSREKKERFSLILESASTNQTSMYLCATRGRVTDTQYFGPGTRLTVL.

This chain connects TRBV5-1 to TRBJ2-7; 9 nucleotides line up with TRBD1. The length of the CDR3 is 16 residues. The junction had 10 bases not matched to a gene; V was cut back by 3 bases and J by 3 bases. Per the germline V gene, CDR1 is SGHRS and CDR2 is YFSETQ. DNA of the CDR3: TGCGCCAGCAGCTCGAGGACAGGGGTAGGGGACTACGAGCAGTACTTC. Encoded protein: CASSSRTGVGDYEQYF. Together with reference TRBV5-1 and TRBJ2-7, the CDR3 gives the full variable domain: KAGVTQTPRYLIKTRGQQVTLSCSPISGHRSVSWYQQTPGQGLQFLFEYFSETQRNKGNFPGRFSGRQFSNSRSEMNVSTLELGDSALYLCASSSRTGVGDYEQYFGPGTRLTVT.

V usage is TRBV28 and J usage is TRBJ2-3; 13 nucleotides align to TRBD2. J was trimmed by 7 bases and V by 4 bases; bases with no gene match: 14. The length of the CDR3 is 18 residues. Per germline, CDR1 MDHEN and CDR2 SYDVKM. In DNA, the CDR3 is TGTGCCAGCAGTTACCACATACTAGCGGGAGGGCCGGAAAATACGCAGTATTTT. Its protein product is CASSYHILAGGPENTQYF.